This T cell receptor beta chain was observed in a study of T cell responses to AZD1222 COVID-19 vaccine. Notes on the study in general: Of spike-specific TCRs, nearly half reportedly target regions left unmutated in variants. It was only after the peak T cell response that any repertoires were sampled.

On this clone: Its specificity is unknown.

Germline-derived CDR1 and CDR2 are SGHRS and YFSETQ. This CDR3 has 17 amino acids. The ends lost 3 bases at V and 2 bases at J; junction bases unmatched: 11. Using immunoSEQ multiplex PCR, the repertoire was profiled, and TCRdb retains in-frame clones only, with some absent. The profile covers about 130,000 clones, with more than 85% appearing a single time and 0.85% to 0.95% taken by the ten largest. The receptor comes from an adult in good health. The genes are TRBV5-1 and TRBJ2-5, with 9 positions matching TRBD2. The sample here was peripheral blood, taken on day 0 of AZD1222 vaccination. CDR3 DNA: TGCGCCAGCAGCTCGCAAGGGGCTAGCGGGGATCAAGAGACCCAGTACTTC. Protein product: CASSSQGASGDQETQYF.